This T cell receptor beta chain is from a study of a mutant IDH1 vaccine in newly diagnosed glioma. In the case of this clone: Its specificity is not known.

Whole-study findings and limits: Alterations occurring in top peripheral T cell clonotypes seemed unrelated to pseudoprogression.

CDR3 length: 17 amino acids. V was pared by 0 bases and J by 2 bases, with 17 bases between. The assay was immunoSEQ multiplex PCR, and TCRdb's table has in-frame clones only and misses some. The sample carries about 36,000 clones, 80% to 90% recorded once. The time point is: week 5, during vaccination. Vaccinated patients received 300 ug of mutant IDH1 20-mer peptide per dose, with topical imiquimod. New IDH1-mutant, ATRX-lost WHO grade 3 or 4 astrocytomas occurred in donors. V gene TRBV5-3 combines with J gene TRBJ1-2, with unresolved D. TRBV5-3 is recorded as an ORF, its role being uncertain. This TCR was recovered from a man aged 45-60 years with glioma. The specimen was PBMCs, collected from a glioma patient whose treatment included an IDH1 peptide vaccine. CDR3 in amino acids: CARSLGPPSTSNYGYTF. CDR3 in DNA: TGTGCCAGAAGCTTGGGACCGCCATCCACGTCAAACTATGGCTACACCTTC.